The clone carrying this T cell receptor (beta chain) was seen a handful of times. This entry belongs to a study of T cells in Graves' hyperthyroidism and ophthalmopathy. Amplification of TCR beta CDR3 regions was performed using RNA transcripts as template. An initial round of RT-PCR targeting the TCR CDR3 relied on the HTBI primer set. TCRdb fed the multiplex PCR reads into MiXCR, producing one record per CDR3 protein. The repertoire includes more than 500,000 distinct CDR3 sequences, around 13% of them detected once, and 11% to 15% sits in the top ten. This CDR3 is built from 14 residues. Trimming cost V 8 bases and J 2 bases, with 15 bases left between them. Per germline, CDR1 MNHEY and CDR2 SMNVEV (reference sequence).

The sequencing sample was made of blood. This TCR came from a woman aged 40 to 55 with Graves' hyperthyroidism. The chain carries TRBV27 and TRBJ1-1; TRBD1 might be the D (6 bases). The CDR3 nucleotides are TGTGCCAGCGCTTCGGCGGGGGGCAACACTGAAGCTTTCTTT. Translation: CASASAGGNTEAFF.